The 27 T cell receptor beta chains presented below share a single source sample, sequenced in a study of cytomegalovirus exposure and HLA in healthy donors listed by TCRdb under 2017. The library came from the immunoSEQ multiplex PCR assay. TCRdb retrieved this table from immuneACCESS and kept in-frame rearrangements only. Not all clones are present; in checked studies, unresolved V genes account for under half, and no reason is known for the remainder. The sample table records approximately 200,000 clones; more than 75% of these occur just once. The ten largest clones add up to roughly 7% of the sample. Sequenced: PBMCs. The receptors come from a man between 18 and 35 years old in good health and CMV-seropositive.

The J gene is TRBJ2-6, the V gene TRBV6-1; no firm D call. The V and J ends lost 3 bases and 1 base respectively, with 10 bases between them. This CDR3 is built from 16 residues. Germline CDR1 is MNHNS and CDR2 is SASEGT. The CDR3 coding sequence is TGTGCCAGCAGTGAGGCAGTCGGGTCTGGGGCCAACGTCCTGACTTTC. Translated, it gives CASSEAVGSGANVLTF.

This clone has a handful of counts. The rearrangement joins TRBV7-3 to TRBJ1-2; no clear D. The CDR3 loop spans 14 amino acids. Trimming took off 2 bases at V and 6 bases at J, with 13 bases between the two ends. The germline CDR1 and CDR2 sequences are SGHTA and FQGTGA. The chain's CDR3 is CASSLGGLADGYTF. CDR3 in DNA: TGTGCCAGCAGCTTAGGCGGGCTCGCGGATGGCTACACCTTC.

In this sample, this clone turned up once. V usage is TRBV15 and J usage is TRBJ2-1; TRBD2 matches at 7 bases. The J segment lost 7 bases and the V segment lost 9 bases, leaving 12 bases of the junction unmatched. CDR1 and CDR2 from the germline V gene are LNHNV and YYDKDF (reference sequence). This CDR3 is built from 14 residues. The CDR3 DNA reads TGTGCCACGGGGGAGGGAGGGGCATGGAATGAGCAGTTCTTC. It translates to CATGEGGAWNEQFF.

The J gene is TRBJ2-7, the V gene TRBV5-4; 7 bases map to TRBD2. Per the germline V gene, CDR1 is SGHNT and CDR2 is YYREEE (reference sequence). J lost 3 bases, V lost 2 bases, and 8 bases had no gene match. The CDR3 has 15 residues. CDR3 loop: CASSLGLADSYEQYF. The CDR3 DNA follows: TGTGCCAGCAGCTTAGGCCTAGCGGATAGCTACGAGCAGTACTTC.

This clone is a singleton in its sample. The J gene is TRBJ1-1, the V gene TRBV6-5, with D unclear. V lost 5 bases and J 4 bases, leaving 11 bases between the germline ends. Germline V lookup: CDR1 MNHEY, CDR2 SVGAGI. CDR3 length equals 13 residues. CDR3 DNA: TGTGCCAGCAGTAGAGGGCTGGCCACTGAAGCTTTCTTT. Its translation is CASSRGLATEAFF.

This chain connects TRBV9 to TRBJ2-7; 8 nucleotides match TRBD2. The germline gives CDR1 SGDLS, CDR2 YYNGEE. Germline trimming cut 3 bases from V and 7 bases from J; bases unmatched to any gene: 12. CDR3 length: 15 amino acids. The CDR3 loop is CASSAQPGLDGEQYF. In DNA form, the CDR3 reads TGTGCCAGCAGCGCCCAACCGGGACTAGATGGGGAGCAGTACTTC.

This chain uses TRBV4-1 with TRBJ2-7; a possible D gene is TRBD2 (6 bases). V lost 3 bases, J lost 4 bases, and 16 bases lay in between. The CDR3 is made up of 15 amino acids. Germline values: CDR1 MGHRA, CDR2 YSYEKL. CDR3 nucleotides: TGCGCCAGCAGCCAGGATCAGGGACTTCTATACGAGCAGTACTTC. It is translated as CASSQDQGLLYEQYF.

This clone was seen just once. The V gene is TRBV6-1, the J gene TRBJ1-2; D is perhaps TRBD1 (5 bases). Deletions cut 4 bases from V and 0 bases from J, with 12 bases between. The CDR3 runs 15 residues. Germline loops: CDR1 MNHNS, CDR2 SASEGT. This chain's CDR3 is CASSVSREANYGYTF. CDR3 sequence (DNA): TGTGCCAGCAGTGTGTCCAGGGAGGCTAACTATGGCTACACCTTC.

This clone came up a few times. The chain employs TRBV6-6 and TRBJ2-1; TRBD2 matches at 7 bases. The CDR3 spans 14 residues. Germline CDR1 and CDR2: MNHNY and SVGAGI (reference sequence). The J segment lost 4 bases and the V segment lost 7 bases, leaving 7 bases of the junction unmatched. CDR3 sequence reads: CASTEGEGYNEQFF. The CDR3 DNA sequence: TGTGCCAGCACCGAAGGGGAGGGATACAATGAGCAGTTCTTC.

The rearrangement links TRBV4-2 to TRBJ2-1; 7 bases map to TRBD2. Trimming at V came to 0 bases and at J to 0 bases, leaving 5 bases not matched to a gene. The germline V gene encodes CDR1 LGHNA and CDR2 YNFKEQ. The CDR3 runs to 17 residues. This chain's CDR3 is CASSQEGGSHSYNEQFF. The CDR3 nucleotides are TGTGCCAGCAGCCAAGAAGGCGGGAGCCACTCCTACAATGAGCAGTTCTTC.

The V gene is TRBV7-2, the J gene TRBJ2-1, with 7 bases identical to TRBD2. Trimming took 4 bases from V and 1 from J; bases not matched to a gene: 7. The CDR3 covers 16 residues. Germline values: CDR1 SGHTA, CDR2 FQGNSA. The CDR3: CASSSPGGGSYNEQFF. CDR3 in DNA: TGTGCCAGCAGCTCCCCTGGGGGGGGATCCTACAATGAGCAGTTCTTC.

The gene calls are TRBV10-1 and TRBJ2-3; a weak D match, TRBD1 (6 bases). The CDR3 length is 15 residues. The germline V and J ends were trimmed by 4 bases and 3 bases, with 14 bases remaining between them. Germline assignment: CDR1 WNHNN and CDR2 SYGVQD (reference sequence). This chain's CDR3 is CASSGRSGVTDTQYF. The CDR3, as DNA: TGCGCCAGCAGTGGTCGGTCAGGGGTGACAGATACGCAGTATTTT.

The CDR3 bases are TGTGCCAGCAGCCAAGATCCGGGTAGGGGTGTGGTACGTGAAAAACTGTTTTTT. This codes for CASSQDPGRGVVREKLFF. The chain recombines TRBV4-2 with TRBJ1-4; D may be TRBD1 (5 bases). The V and J ends lost 0 bases and 7 bases respectively, with 21 bases between them. Germline V gene data show CDR1 as LGHNA and CDR2 as YNFKEQ. The CDR3 covers 18 residues.

The chain recombines TRBV9 with TRBJ2-3; D is perhaps TRBD2 (5 bases). The CDR3 length is 16 residues. Germline V gene data show CDR1 as SGDLS and CDR2 as YYNGEE. V lost 2 bases and J lost 0, with 13 bases in between. The CDR3 sequence is CASSVSGSLSTDTQYF. CDR3 nucleotide sequence: TGTGCCAGCAGCGTCAGCGGATCCTTGAGCACAGATACGCAGTATTTT. Full variable domain (missing parts from reference TRBV9 and TRBJ2-3): DSGVTQTPKHLITATGQRVTLRCSPRSGDLSVYWYQQSLDQGLQFLIQYYNGEERAKGNILERFSAQQFPDLHSELNLSSLELGDSALYFCASSVSGSLSTDTQYFGPGTRLTVL.

The chain employs TRBV7-6 and TRBJ2-2, with a weak D call TRBD2 (5 bases). Germline V gives CDR1 SGHVS, CDR2 FNYEAQ. CDR3 length equals 13 residues. Trimming took 5 bases from V and 5 from J, leaving 9 bases between them. The CDR3 nucleotides read TGTGCCAGCAGCACGAGGGAAACCGGGGAGCTGTTTTTT. The encoded protein is CASSTRETGELFF.

The gene calls are TRBV19 and TRBJ1-4; possibly TRBD1 for D (5 bases). The CDR3 totals 13 residues. Per the germline V gene, CDR1 is LNHDA and CDR2 is SQIVND (reference sequence). The germline V and J ends were trimmed by 7 bases and 3 bases, with 9 bases remaining between them. As DNA, the CDR3 is TGTGCCAGTATCCAAGGGGCTAATGAAAAACTGTTTTTT. Amino acid sequence: CASIQGANEKLFF.

The chain has TRBV7-9 and TRBJ1-4, with D possibly matching TRBD1 (6 bases). The CDR3 is 17 residues long. V gave up 5 bases and J gave up 3 bases, with 19 bases separating them. Germline V gene lookup returns CDR1 SEHNR and CDR2 FQNEAQ (reference sequence). The CDR3 sequence: CASSPLGGAGANEKLFF. The CDR3, as DNA: TGTGCCAGCAGCCCTCTCGGGGGGGCAGGGGCTAATGAAAAACTGTTTTTT. Complete variable domain (other parts from reference TRBV7-9 and TRBJ1-4): DTGVSQNPRHKITKRGQNVTFRCDPISEHNRLYWYRQTLGQGPEFLTYFQNEAQLEKSRLLSDRFSAERPKGSFSTLEIQRTEQGDSAMYLCASSPLGGAGANEKLFFGSGTQLSVL.

The rearrangement joins TRBV9 to TRBJ1-2; maybe TRBD1 (6 bases). Germline V gives CDR1 SGDLS, CDR2 YYNGEE. The V and J ends lost 0 bases and 8 bases respectively, with 14 bases between them. The CDR3 contains 14 residues. DNA of the CDR3: TGTGCCAGCAGCGTAGGCACAGGGTCGGGAGGCTACACCTTC. Protein product: CASSVGTGSGGYTF. The full variable domain, rest sourced from reference TRBV9 and TRBJ1-2, is DSGVTQTPKHLITATGQRVTLRCSPRSGDLSVYWYQQSLDQGLQFLIQYYNGEERAKGNILERFSAQQFPDLHSELNLSSLELGDSALYFCASSVGTGSGGYTFGSGTRLTVV.

V usage is TRBV7-2 and J usage is TRBJ1-1, with TRBD1 matching over 8 bases. After removal of 6 bases from V and 0 bases from J, the junction contained 9 bases not matched to a gene. The CDR3 has 16 residues. Germline CDR1 and CDR2: SGHTA and FQGNSA. DNA for the CDR3: TGTGCCAGCAGTCCCCCGCAGGGGGCTGTGAACACTGAAGCTTTCTTT. Protein: CASSPPQGAVNTEAFF.

The V call is TRBV5-1, the J call TRBJ2-1, with 9 bases identical to TRBD2. V lost 0 bases and J lost 9; bases outside the gene matches: 7. The CDR3 is made up of 15 amino acids. The V gene's germline CDR1 is SGHRS and CDR2 YFSETQ. The CDR3 bases are TGCGCCAGCAGCTTGGCGGCGGGAGGGACTGTTGAGCAGTTCTTC. It encodes CASSLAAGGTVEQFF.

The chain carries TRBV10-3 and TRBJ2-3; 9 bases line up with TRBD2. V dropped 4 bases and J dropped 6; count of bases not matched to a gene: 2. The CDR3 runs 13 residues. Germline CDR1 and CDR2: ENHRY and SYGVKD. The CDR3 here is CAISGTSDDTQYF. CDR3 in DNA: TGTGCCATCAGTGGGACTAGCGACGATACGCAGTATTTT.

This rearrangement joins TRBV5-1 to TRBJ1-1, with D uncertain. V lost 0 bases and J 1 base, leaving 7 bases between the germline ends. Germline loops: CDR1 SGHRS, CDR2 YFSETQ. This CDR3 is 14 amino acids long. This chain's CDR3 is CASSLGLTNTEAFF. The DNA for the CDR3 is TGCGCCAGCAGCTTGGGACTAACGAACACTGAAGCTTTCTTT. Together with reference TRBV5-1 and TRBJ1-1, the CDR3 gives the full variable domain: KAGVTQTPRYLIKTRGQQVTLSCSPISGHRSVSWYQQTPGQGLQFLFEYFSETQRNKGNFPGRFSGRQFSNSRSEMNVSTLELGDSALYLCASSLGLTNTEAFFGQGTRLTVV.

The rearrangement links TRBV5-5 to TRBJ1-5; the D is unclear. The germline CDR1 and CDR2 sequences are SGHKS and YYEKEE (reference sequence). The V end lost 4 bases, the J end lost 1 base, and 15 bases lay between the germline ends. The CDR3 spans 16 residues. The CDR3 DNA follows: TGTGCCAGCAGCCGCGGGGTTGAGGTGAGCAATCAGCCCCAGCATTTT. It encodes CASSRGVEVSNQPQHF.

In regard to this clone: The sample holds other DNA sequences that translate to the same CDR3. The V and J genes are TRBV30 and TRBJ1-5, with D possibly being TRBD1 (6 bases). From germline, CDR1 is GTSNPN and CDR2 SVGIG (reference sequence). V was pared by 2 bases and J by 0 bases, with 11 bases between. The CDR3 sequence is 15 residues long. The CDR3, as DNA: TGTGCCTGGAGTCGGGGGGCCGATAGCAATCAGCCCCAGCATTTT. It yields the protein CAWSRGADSNQPQHF.

DNA of the CDR3: TGTGCCAGCAGATCAGGGGGAGTTGGCGGGGAGCTGTTTTTT. It encodes CASRSGGVGGELFF. The J gene is TRBJ2-2, the V gene TRBV6-5; 7 nucleotides agree with TRBD1. The V gene end was trimmed by 6 bases and the J gene end by 7 bases; junction bases not matched to a gene: 8. The CDR3 loop spans 14 amino acids. Germline V CDR1 and CDR2: MNHEY, SVGAGI.

The chain joins TRBV30 to TRBJ2-5, with 11 positions matching TRBD1. This CDR3 contains 13 residues. Germline loops: CDR1 GTSNPN, CDR2 SVGIG (reference sequence). V lost 3 bases, J lost 5 bases, and 2 bases stayed unmatched. This CDR3 reads CAWRGQGAETQYF. CDR3 nucleotides: TGTGCCTGGAGAGGACAGGGGGCGGAGACCCAGTACTTC.

This rearrangement joins TRBV2 to TRBJ2-7; D ambiguous. The germline gives CDR1 SNHLY, CDR2 FYNNEI. Trimming pared 6 bases from V and 0 bases from J, leaving 3 bases between. The CDR3 is made up of 11 amino acids. This CDR3 reads CASRASYEQYF. The CDR3 coding sequence is TGTGCCAGCAGGGCCTCCTACGAGCAGTACTTC. Combining the CDR3 with reference TRBV2 and TRBJ2-7 gives the whole variable domain EPEVTQTPSHQVTQMGQEVILRCVPISNHLYFYWYRQILGQKVEFLVSFYNNEISEKSEIFDDQFSVERPDGSNFTLKIRSTKLEDSAMYFCASRASYEQYFGPGTRLTVT.